Below, 18 T cell receptor beta chains from the same sample are listed, as sequenced in a study of cytomegalovirus exposure and HLA in healthy donors. Vbeta (60) and Jbeta (13) primers were used in the PCR. Profiling relied on immunoSEQ multiplex PCR, and the TCRdb table lists in-frame clones only, not all of them. The sample shows about 100,000 clones, around 74% of them seen only once. Sequenced sample: PBMCs. These receptors originate from a woman in her thirties or forties in good health and CMV-seronegative.

The V call is TRBV30, the J call TRBJ2-7; D might be TRBD2 (7 bases). V was shortened by 4 bases and J by 5 bases, with 15 bases between the two germline ends. Germline V gene lookup returns CDR1 GTSNPN and CDR2 SVGIG (reference sequence). The CDR3 is 13 residues long. For the CDR3, the DNA is TGTGCCTGGACCGGGGGGCTGGTTAACGAGCAGTACTTC. It specifies CAWTGGLVNEQYF.

The rearrangement uses TRBV10-1 and TRBJ2-7; 9 nucleotides match TRBD2. Germline CDR1 is WNHNN and CDR2 is SYGVQD (reference sequence). This CDR3 contains 13 residues. The junction had 7 bases not matched to a gene; V was cut back by 8 bases and J by 5 bases. The CDR3 here is CASSASGMDEQYF. CDR3 nucleotide sequence: TGCGCCAGCTCGGCTAGCGGGATGGACGAGCAGTACTTC.

This clone was found once. The CDR3: CASSGEGLAGAAIYEQYF. The CDR3 coding sequence is TGTGCCAGCAGTGGAGAGGGACTAGCGGGAGCGGCCATCTACGAGCAGTACTTC. The chain carries TRBV2 and TRBJ2-5; 14 bases are shared with TRBD2. The DNA end is more similar to TRBJ2-7, so the J call may be wrong. CDR1 and CDR2 from the germline V gene are SNHLY and FYNNEI. This CDR3 is 18 amino acids long.

The chain uses TRBV4-3 and TRBJ1-2, with 10 bases aligning to TRBD1. The length of the CDR3 is 16 residues. V gave up 2 bases and J gave up 1 base; unmatched junction bases: 4. Germline CDR1 LGHNA, CDR2 YSLEER. The CDR3 bases are TGCGCCAGCAGCCAAATGGGGACAGGGGATAACTATGGCTACACCTTC. It translates to CASSQMGTGDNYGYTF.

The V gene is TRBV29-1, the J gene TRBJ2-5; a possible D gene is TRBD2 (6 bases). Germline V gives CDR1 SQVTM, CDR2 ANQGSEA. The length of the CDR3 is 15 residues. The CDR3 loop reads CSANPRLGGQETQYF. CDR3 in DNA: TGCAGTGCAAACCCCCGGCTTGGGGGGCAAGAGACCCAGTACTTC.

The chain joins TRBV25-1 to TRBJ2-5; 9 nucleotides align to TRBD2. Per germline, CDR1 MGHDK and CDR2 SYGVNS. V lost 3 bases and J lost 1; bases outside the gene matches: 6. The CDR3 is 16 residues long. The CDR3 DNA reads as TGTGCCAGCAGTGACTTGGCTAGCGGGGCCCAAGAGACCCAGTACTTC. It encodes CASSDLASGAQETQYF.

This CDR3 is CASSANGDTGELFF. CDR3 bases: TGTGCCAGCAGTGCAAATGGAGACACCGGGGAGCTGTTTTTT. The chain recombines TRBV6-4 with TRBJ2-2; no firm D call. The CDR3 has 14 amino acids. Trimming took off 4 bases at V and 3 bases at J, with 9 bases between the two ends. In germline, CDR1 is MRHNA, CDR2 SNTAGT.

The V gene is TRBV6-6, the J gene TRBJ2-5, with D unresolved. V was cut by 6 bases and J by 1 base, with 9 bases left in between. The CDR3 length is 13 residues. Germline V gives CDR1 MNHNY, CDR2 SVGAGI (reference sequence). The CDR3 here is CASSSNSQETQYF. The CDR3 DNA is TGTGCCAGCAGCTCAAACTCCCAAGAGACCCAGTACTTC.

The genes are TRBV27 and TRBJ2-1; 8 nucleotides line up with TRBD1. J lost 6 bases, V lost 5 bases, and 0 bases had no gene match. Germline CDR1 and CDR2: MNHEY and SMNVEV (reference sequence). The CDR3 contains 12 residues. The CDR3 reads CASSGQGNEQFF. The CDR3, as DNA: TGTGCCAGCAGTGGACAGGGCAATGAGCAGTTCTTC.

The V and J genes are TRBV9 and TRBJ2-1; 10 bases are shared with TRBD2. The V segment lost 2 bases and the J segment 7 bases; nucleotides outside the gene matches: 6. Germline lookup yields CDR1 SGDLS and CDR2 YYNGEE. There are 15 residues in the CDR3. As DNA, the CDR3 is TGTGCCAGCAGCGTTCTAGCGGGAGAAAGGAATGAGCAGTTCTTC. This sequence encodes CASSVLAGERNEQFF.

The V gene is TRBV1, the J gene TRBJ2-7; the D call TRBD2 from the table was never checked on the DNA. TRBV1 is given as a pseudogene. CDR3 length: 19 residues. The DNA for the CDR3 is TGCACCAGCAGCAAAAATTCCGGGACTAGCGGGAGGATAAGTTACGAGCAGTACTTC. This translates into CTSSKNSGTSGRISYEQYF.

The V call is TRBV6-5, the J call TRBJ2-3; D is uncertain. The CDR3 sequence is 14 residues long. Per the germline V gene, CDR1 is MNHEY and CDR2 is SVGAGI. Between the trimmed V and J ends, which lost 2 bases and 0 bases, there was a span of 6 bases. CDR3: CASSYDRSTDTQYF. CDR3 bases: TGTGCCAGCAGTTACGATAGAAGCACAGATACGCAGTATTTT.

In its sample, this clone was seen once. The gene calls are TRBV28 and TRBJ1-1, with a tentative D call TRBD1 (5 bases). The V gene's germline CDR1 is MDHEN and CDR2 SYDVKM. CDR3 length: 13 amino acids. The V end was cut by 7 bases, the J end by 1 base, with 10 bases between. CDR3 amino acids: CASKVTENTEAFF. In DNA, the CDR3 is TGTGCCAGCAAGGTGACAGAGAACACTGAAGCTTTCTTT.

The chain links TRBV23-1 to TRBJ1-4, with TRBD1 matching 9 bases. TRBV23-1 is identified as an open reading frame with a role that is uncertain. The trim removed 4 bases at V and 4 bases at J, leaving 4 bases unmatched. This CDR3 contains 15 residues. Here the CDR3 DNA reads TGCGCCAGCAGTCGACCGGGACAGGGTAATGAAAAACTGTTTTTT. Translation: CASSRPGQGNEKLFF.

The chain employs TRBV15 and TRBJ2-3, with D maybe TRBD2 (6 bases). CDR1 and CDR2 from the germline V gene are LNHNV and YYDKDF (reference sequence). The germline V and J ends were trimmed by 1 base and 2 bases, with 10 bases remaining between them. The CDR3 is 15 residues long. Here the CDR3 reads CATSRGIAATDTQYF. The CDR3 region has the DNA TGTGCCACCAGCAGAGGAATAGCGGCCACAGATACGCAGTATTTT.

The rearrangement links TRBV13 to TRBJ1-1; D is unclear. V shed 5 bases and J shed 4 bases, with 11 bases lying between them. The CDR3 consists of 13 residues. Germline CDR1 is PRHDT and CDR2 is FYEKMQ (reference sequence). CDR3: CASSPAGSTEAFF. Written as DNA, the CDR3 is TGTGCCAGCAGCCCCGCCGGGAGCACTGAAGCTTTCTTT.

The rearrangement uses TRBV27 and TRBJ1-5; D is unclear. The CDR3 is 14 residues long. Germline CDR1 MNHEY, CDR2 SMNVEV (reference sequence). V dropped 3 bases and J dropped 0 bases, with 6 bases sitting between them. CDR3 residues: CASSFSGSNQPQHF. CDR3 nucleotides: TGTGCCAGCAGTTTTAGTGGTAGCAATCAGCCCCAGCATTTT.

This chain uses TRBV6-5 with TRBJ1-4, with TRBD1 matching 7 bases. Germline CDR1 reads MNHEY; CDR2 reads SVGAGI. V shed 3 bases, J shed 4 bases, and the junction held 5 bases outside the gene matches. The length of the CDR3 is 15 residues. In DNA form, the CDR3 reads TGTGCCAGCAGTTATGGACAGGCCCATAATGAAAAACTGTTTTTT. Its protein is CASSYGQAHNEKLFF.